Listed below are T cell receptor beta chains from one sample, sequenced in a study of radiation and T cells in renal cell carcinoma. Sequenced by immunoSEQ multiplex PCR; TCRdb stores in-frame clones only, minus some. The profile shows about 150,000 clones, 70% to 90% of them singletons. The material sequenced was blood, taken from a patient whose treatment included radiotherapy and nephrectomy. The origin of the receptors is a woman between 45 and 65 years old with renal cell carcinoma. Each CDR3 is given with its conserved first and last residue. Each record gives: V gene, CDR3 protein.

v_call: TRBV27; cdr3_aa: CASSLLPGGSNQPQHF
v_call: TRBV15; cdr3_aa: CATSTGQGGGYEQYF
v_call: TRBV7-2; cdr3_aa: CASSLVGTPEKLFF
v_call: TRBV5-3; cdr3_aa: CARSGGHSENTEAFF
v_call: TRBV5-5; cdr3_aa: CASSLGPTSTDTQYF
v_call: TRBV6-5; cdr3_aa: CASQGQGLGNTIYF
v_call: TRBV5-1; cdr3_aa: CASSLGQGASGYTF
v_call: TRBV18; cdr3_aa: CASSPRDSNNSPLHF
v_call: TRBV5-1; cdr3_aa: CASSLGQGAYEQYF
v_call: TRBV7-9; cdr3_aa: CASSPRGGEKLFF
v_call: TRBV19; cdr3_aa: CASSIDGGVNYGYTF
v_call: TRBV6-1; cdr3_aa: CASSEDKLAGGRVNEQFF
v_call: TRBV15; cdr3_aa: CATSRDRSGREEKLFF
v_call: TRBV19; cdr3_aa: CARDTWEKLFF
v_call: TRBV6-6; cdr3_aa: CAGGNAETQYF
v_call: TRBV7-3; cdr3_aa: CASSHSGGTYNEQFF
v_call: TRBV7-6; cdr3_aa: CASRREHGTEAFF
v_call: TRBV6-5; cdr3_aa: CASSYYPDRPRTEAFF
v_call: TRBV9; cdr3_aa: CASSPRADTQYF
v_call: TRBV6-1; cdr3_aa: CASSESDRLYEQYF
v_call: TRBV9; cdr3_aa: CASSPRGGSYEQYF
v_call: TRBV2; cdr3_aa: CASSAQGNGYTF
v_call: TRBV14; cdr3_aa: CASSRRQGAAGANVLTF
v_call: TRBV4-3; cdr3_aa: CASSRQTPPKSYGYTF
v_call: TRBV29-1; cdr3_aa: CSVLVGVRTEAFF
v_call: TRBV6-5; cdr3_aa: CASSSTINEQFF